One and the same sample provided the 32 T cell receptor beta chains below, sequenced in a study of cytomegalovirus exposure and HLA in healthy donors. A multiplex PCR was run with 60 Vbeta primers and 13 Jbeta primers. Here immunoSEQ multiplex PCR was the method, and the copy in TCRdb shows in-frame clones only, minus some. The sample carries about 200,000 clones, around 82% recorded once. The sequencing sample was made of PBMCs. The receptors derive from a woman aged 25 to 39 in good health and CMV-seronegative.

To note about this clone: The junction departs from germline at one end; a sequencing error may be responsible. The sample holds other DNA sequences that translate to the same CDR3. This rearrangement joins TRBV28 to TRBJ2-7; 11 bases line up with TRBD1. The CDR3 is 16 amino acids. CDR1 is MDHEN, CDR2 SYDVKM, per germline. The DNA for the CDR3 is TGTGCAAGCAGTTTAAGCTCCGGGACAGGGGGACACGAGCAGTACTTC. Translating it yields CASSLSSGTGGHEQYF.

CDR3 sequence: CASSLAGQGYTGELFF. CDR3 bases: TGCGCCAGCAGCTTGGCAGGGCAAGGGTACACCGGGGAGCTGTTTTTT. The V gene is TRBV5-1, the J gene TRBJ2-2; possible D gene TRBD1, 5 bases. CDR3 length: 16 amino acids. Germline-derived CDR1 and CDR2 are SGHRS and YFSETQ. V lost 0 bases, J lost 3 bases, and 12 bases lay in between.

The rearrangement uses TRBV12-5 and TRBJ2-2; TRBD2 aligns across 9 bases. J was trimmed by 0 bases and V by 5 bases; bases with no gene match: 10. The CDR3 contains 18 residues. Germline loops: CDR1 LGHNT, CDR2 FRNRAP. Here the CDR3 DNA reads TGTGCTAGTGGTCCCGGGCTGACTAGCGGTACGAACACCGGGGAGCTGTTTTTT. Translating gives CASGPGLTSGTNTGELFF. Filled out from reference TRBV12-5 and TRBJ2-2, the complete variable domain reads DARVTQTPRHKVTEMGQEVTMRCQPILGHNTVFWYRQTMMQGLELLAYFRNRAPLDDSGMPKDRFSAEMPDATLATLKIQPSEPRDSAVYFCASGPGLTSGTNTGELFFGEGSRLTVL.

The chain has TRBV7-8 and TRBJ2-7; 7 positions agree with TRBD1. This CDR3 is built from 12 residues. Trimming removed 5 bases from V and 9 bases from J; junction bases left unmatched: 7. The germline CDR1 and CDR2 sequences are SGHVS and FQNEAQ. In nucleotides, the CDR3 is TGTGCCAGCAGCGACAACAGGGGTGGGCAGTACTTC. It translates to CASSDNRGGQYF.

V gene TRBV7-9 combines with J gene TRBJ2-4; 10 nucleotides agree with TRBD1. The CDR3 totals 15 residues. The germline gives CDR1 SEHNR, CDR2 FQNEAQ (reference sequence). V was pared by 5 bases and J by 6 bases, with 7 bases of the junction left unmatched. This CDR3 reads CASSPAGQGRNIQYF. Here the CDR3 DNA reads TGTGCCAGCAGCCCGGCGGGACAGGGGAGAAACATTCAGTACTTC.

The chain links TRBV6-7 to TRBJ2-1, with D unresolved. TRBV6-7 counts as an open reading frame of uncertain function. V shed 3 bases and J shed 2 bases, with 5 bases lying between them. The CDR3 contains 13 residues. Written as DNA, the CDR3 is TGTGCCAGCAGTTATTTCGCCTACAATGAGCAGTTCTTC. This translates into CASSYFAYNEQFF.

J is TRBJ1-2 and V is TRBV18; the match to TRBD1 covers 12 bases. The CDR3 spans 15 residues. Germline values: CDR1 KGHSH, CDR2 LQKENI. With V trimmed by 5 bases and J by 3 bases, 4 bases remained unmatched. The CDR3 spells CASSTGTGGYYGYTF. DNA for the CDR3: TGTGCCAGCTCAACCGGGACAGGGGGCTACTATGGCTACACCTTC.

This clone was seen a handful of times. The chain combines TRBV5-6 with TRBJ1-1; the D gene is possibly TRBD1 (5 bases). This CDR3 spans 14 amino acids. Germline CDR1 reads SGHDT; CDR2 reads YYEEEE. Trimming removed 4 bases at V and 11 bases at J, with 21 bases between. The CDR3 here is CASSHAPDPKGAFF. The CDR3 region has the DNA TGTGCCAGCAGCCACGCCCCGGACCCTAAGGGGGCTTTCTTT.

The genes are TRBV5-1 and TRBJ1-2, with a weak D call TRBD1 (5 bases). V lost 7 bases and J 7 bases, leaving 17 bases between the germline ends. The germline V gene encodes CDR1 SGHRS and CDR2 YFSETQ. This CDR3 has 13 residues. The CDR3 loop reads CASQTAQGGGYTF. CDR3 nucleotide sequence: TGCGCCAGCCAAACCGCCCAGGGAGGTGGCTACACCTTC.

The J gene is TRBJ1-6, the V gene TRBV7-9, with 7 bases aligning to TRBD1. V lost 3 bases to trimming and J lost 9 bases; unmatched junction nucleotides: 8. CDR3 size: 15 residues. Germline values: CDR1 SEHNR, CDR2 FQNEAQ (reference sequence). CDR3 residues: CASSLGHRGLSPLHF. DNA for the CDR3: TGTGCCAGCAGCTTGGGACACAGGGGCCTTTCACCCCTCCACTTT.

This clone was observed a single time. The V gene is TRBV5-4, the J gene TRBJ1-2, with TRBD1 identical over 7 bases. V shed 4 bases, J shed 8 bases, and the junction held 8 bases outside the gene matches. CDR3 length: 13 residues. CDR1 is SGHNT and CDR2 is YYREEE in the germline V gene (reference sequence). Written as DNA, the CDR3 is TGTGCCAGCAGCCAAAGACAGGGTGGCGGCTACACCTTC. It yields the protein CASSQRQGGGYTF.

The chain links TRBV5-4 to TRBJ1-6; D remains ambiguous. Germline assignment: CDR1 SGHNT and CDR2 YYREEE (reference sequence). The CDR3 totals 15 residues. Trimming took 0 bases from V and 7 from J, leaving 11 bases between them. The CDR3 nucleotides read TGTGCCAGCAGCTTGGGCCCAATGGCCAATTCACCCCTCCACTTT. Its translation is CASSLGPMANSPLHF. The variable domain in full, with the rest retrieved from reference TRBV5-4 and TRBJ1-6, is ETGVTQSPTHLIKTRGQQVTLRCSSQSGHNTVSWYQQALGQGPQFIFQYYREEENGRGNFPPRFSGLQFPNYSSELNVNALELDDSALYLCASSLGPMANSPLHFGNGTRLTVT.

The rearrangement joins TRBV9 to TRBJ2-1; TRBD1 might be the D (6 bases). Trimming shortened V by 5 bases and J by 4 bases, and 16 bases separated the two germline ends. Germline values: CDR1 SGDLS, CDR2 YYNGEE. The CDR3 is 15 residues long. The CDR3 loop is CASSGGGQSYNEQFF. As DNA, the CDR3 is TGTGCCAGCAGTGGCGGCGGACAGTCTTACAATGAGCAGTTCTTC.

This clone was seen just once. The gene calls are TRBV19 and TRBJ2-7, with D possibly TRBD1 on 6 matching bases. Germline V CDR1 and CDR2: LNHDA, SQIVND (reference sequence). CDR3 size: 15 residues. Trimming shortened V by 3 bases and J by 0 bases, and 12 bases separated the two germline ends. The CDR3 protein is CASSIGGPSSYEQYF. The DNA for the CDR3 is TGTGCCAGTAGTATTGGGGGCCCTAGCTCCTACGAGCAGTACTTC.

The chain links TRBV6-6 to TRBJ1-2, with no clear D. V was cut by 7 bases and J by 4 bases, with 10 bases left in between. This CDR3 is built from 12 residues. Germline V gene sequence: CDR1 MNHNY, CDR2 SVGAGI (reference sequence). CDR3 nucleotides: TGTGCCAGCATGGAGGAAGTCTATGGCTACACCTTC. Translated, it gives CASMEEVYGYTF.

The CDR3 spells CASSIPWTGEQYF. In DNA form, the CDR3 reads TGTGCCAGTAGTATACCCTGGACTGGCGAGCAGTACTTC. This chain links TRBV19 with TRBJ2-7; D is possibly TRBD2 (5 bases). The CDR3 extends over 13 amino acids. V dropped 2 bases and J dropped 6 bases, with 11 bases sitting between them. Germline-derived CDR1 and CDR2 are LNHDA and SQIVND (reference sequence).

The chain is built from TRBV19 and TRBJ1-1; 8 nucleotides align to TRBD1. J lost 1 base, V lost 3 bases, and 7 bases had no gene match. Per the germline V gene, CDR1 is LNHDA and CDR2 is SQIVND (reference sequence). CDR3 length: 16 amino acids. The CDR3 loop reads CASSIGQGAGNTEAFF. The CDR3 bases are TGTGCCAGTAGTATTGGACAGGGAGCGGGGAACACTGAAGCTTTCTTT.

This clone was picked up a small number of times. The chain recombines TRBV6-6 with TRBJ2-1; D gene ambiguous. From germline, CDR1 is MNHNY and CDR2 SVGAGI (reference sequence). The CDR3 covers 11 residues. The V end was cut by 4 bases, the J end by 10 bases, with 8 bases between. The CDR3 region is CASSSLSEQFF. The CDR3 DNA is TGTGCCAGCAGTTCCCTCTCCGAGCAGTTCTTC.

The V call is TRBV7-2, the J call TRBJ2-7, with 12 positions matching TRBD1. Germline CDR1 reads SGHTA; CDR2 reads FQGNSA. V lost 5 bases and J lost 5; bases outside the gene matches: 7. The CDR3 runs 15 residues. The CDR3 region is CASSAWDRGLDEQYF. CDR3 nucleotides: TGTGCCAGCAGCGCCTGGGACAGGGGGCTTGACGAGCAGTACTTC.

This chain joins TRBV9 and TRBJ1-1; a weak D match, TRBD1 (6 bases). Trimming took off 3 bases at V and 7 bases at J, with 13 bases between the two ends. The CDR3 is 13 amino acids. Germline V gene lookup returns CDR1 SGDLS and CDR2 YYNGEE. The chain's CDR3 is CASSARTEGEAFF. CDR3 bases: TGTGCCAGCAGCGCGCGGACAGAGGGTGAAGCTTTCTTT. The full variable domain, rest sourced from reference TRBV9 and TRBJ1-1, is DSGVTQTPKHLITATGQRVTLRCSPRSGDLSVYWYQQSLDQGLQFLIQYYNGEERAKGNILERFSAQQFPDLHSELNLSSLELGDSALYFCASSARTEGEAFFGQGTRLTVV.

The genes are TRBV11-1 and TRBJ2-7; D is undetermined. The CDR3 is 13 amino acids. Trimming took off 7 bases at V and 1 base at J, with 11 bases between the two ends. Germline assignment: CDR1 SGHAT and CDR2 FQDESV (reference sequence). As DNA, the CDR3 is TGTGCCAGCACCGCCGACATTTCCTACGAGCAGTACTTC. It translates to CASTADISYEQYF.

With respect to this clone: The same CDR3 is also encoded by other DNA sequences in this sample. This chain links TRBV27 with TRBJ1-1, with D possibly being TRBD1 (5 bases). In germline, CDR1 is MNHEY, CDR2 SMNVEV (reference sequence). The CDR3 runs 14 residues. V dropped 2 bases and J dropped 2 bases, with 9 bases sitting between them. CDR3 region: CASSLIGGNTEAFF. For the CDR3, the DNA is TGTGCCAGCAGTTTAATCGGGGGAAACACTGAAGCTTTCTTT.

This chain connects TRBV7-9 to TRBJ1-2, with 10 bases matching TRBD1. The V gene's germline CDR1 is SEHNR and CDR2 FQNEAQ (reference sequence). This CDR3 is built from 16 residues. With 7 bases clipped from V and 6 bases from J, the junction kept 14 bases outside the gene matches. The CDR3: CASILKSGTGDDGYTF. In nucleotides, the CDR3 is TGTGCCAGCATCTTGAAATCCGGGACAGGGGATGATGGCTACACCTTC. Filled out from reference TRBV7-9 and TRBJ1-2, the complete variable domain reads DTGVSQNPRHKITKRGQNVTFRCDPISEHNRLYWYRQTLGQGPEFLTYFQNEAQLEKSRLLSDRFSAERPKGSFSTLEIQRTEQGDSAMYLCASILKSGTGDDGYTFGSGTRLTVV.

Here the CDR3 DNA reads TGTGCCAGTAGCCCGGACAGGGCGCGAACTGGCTATGGCTACACCTTC. Protein: CASSPDRARTGYGYTF. The V gene is TRBV19, the J gene TRBJ1-2, with 8 bases identical to TRBD1. CDR1 is LNHDA, CDR2 SQIVND, per germline (reference sequence). Germline trimming cut 6 bases from V and 4 bases from J; bases unmatched to any gene: 13. This CDR3 has 16 residues.

In this sample, this clone turned up a few times. The J gene is TRBJ2-7, the V gene TRBV5-6; 10 positions agree with TRBD2. Trimming removed 5 bases from V and 0 bases from J; junction bases left unmatched: 5. CDR3 size: 15 residues. Germline V gene lookup returns CDR1 SGHDT and CDR2 YYEEEE. CDR3 sequence reads: CASRQGLAYSYEQYF. The CDR3 DNA follows: TGTGCCAGCAGGCAGGGACTAGCGTACTCCTACGAGCAGTACTTC.

The table lists this clone with a few counts. This chain uses TRBV2 with TRBJ2-7; D uncertain. Deletions cut 8 bases from V and 0 bases from J, with 11 bases between. CDR1 is SNHLY, CDR2 FYNNEI, per germline. The CDR3 covers 13 residues. In DNA, the CDR3 is TGTGCCAGCGGCACCTCACGCTCCTACGAGCAGTACTTC. This sequence encodes CASGTSRSYEQYF.

This clone was observed a handful of times. The chain links TRBV19 to TRBJ2-7; a weak D match, TRBD1 (5 bases). Germline CDR1 is LNHDA and CDR2 is SQIVND (reference sequence). The V end lost 5 bases, the J end lost 3 bases, and 11 bases lay between the germline ends. This CDR3 spans 13 amino acids. CDR3 coding DNA: TGTGCCAGTAGTTCAGGGCTCAGCTACGAGCAGTACTTC. This gives the protein CASSSGLSYEQYF.

The chain uses TRBV10-2 and TRBJ1-1; the D gene is possibly TRBD1 (5 bases). Germline values: CDR1 WSHSY, CDR2 SAAADI. This CDR3 region has 13 residues. Trimming shortened V by 6 bases and J by 1 base, and 9 bases separated the two germline ends. The DNA for the CDR3 is TGCGCCAGCAGGGACACGGGGAACACTGAAGCTTTCTTT. Its protein is CASRDTGNTEAFF.

A few counts support this clone. V gene TRBV15 combines with J gene TRBJ2-1; TRBD1 matches 9 bases. The trim removed 1 base at V and 7 bases at J, leaving 5 bases unmatched. Looked up from germline, CDR1 is LNHNV and CDR2 is YYDKDF (reference sequence). The CDR3 runs 15 residues. The DNA of the CDR3 is TGTGCCACCAGCAGAGGGGACAGGGATTGGAATGAGCAGTTCTTC. This sequence encodes CATSRGDRDWNEQFF.

The chain couples TRBV6-5 to TRBJ2-5; D gene unclear. V dropped 3 bases and J dropped 1 base, with 9 bases sitting between them. The CDR3 consists of 14 residues. Germline V CDR1 and CDR2: MNHEY, SVGAGI. CDR3 coding DNA: TGTGCCAGCAGTTATAACAGACCCCAAGAGACCCAGTACTTC. Its protein is CASSYNRPQETQYF.

The genes are TRBV9 and TRBJ2-1; TRBD1 matches 7 bases. Germline values: CDR1 SGDLS, CDR2 YYNGEE. Unmatched junction bases numbered 2, after V lost 0 bases and J lost 5 bases. The CDR3 sequence is 14 residues long. Written as DNA, the CDR3 is TGTGCCAGCAGCGTAGTCGGACAGGACAATGAGCAGTTCTTC. This encodes CASSVVGQDNEQFF.

The chain couples TRBV7-2 to TRBJ2-3; 7 bases line up with TRBD2. This CDR3 has 14 residues. Trimming cost V 2 bases and J 2 bases; bases outside gene matches: 1. Germline V lookup: CDR1 SGHTA, CDR2 FQGNSA. This chain's CDR3 is CASSLRLATDTQYF. Written as DNA, the CDR3 is TGTGCCAGCAGCTTACGACTAGCCACAGATACGCAGTATTTT.